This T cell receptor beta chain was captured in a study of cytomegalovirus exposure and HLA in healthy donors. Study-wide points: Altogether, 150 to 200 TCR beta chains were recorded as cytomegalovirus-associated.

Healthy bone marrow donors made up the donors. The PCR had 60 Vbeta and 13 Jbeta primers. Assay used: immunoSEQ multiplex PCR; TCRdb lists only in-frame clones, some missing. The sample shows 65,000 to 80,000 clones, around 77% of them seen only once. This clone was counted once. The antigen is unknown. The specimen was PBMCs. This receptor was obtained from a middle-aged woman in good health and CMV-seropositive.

The CDR3 region is CASTTGGWYGYTF. The CDR3 bases are TGCGCCAGCACGACAGGGGGCTGGTATGGCTACACCTTC. The chain couples TRBV5-1 to TRBJ1-2, with TRBD1 matching over 10 bases. This CDR3 has 13 residues. The J segment lost 5 bases and the V segment lost 6 bases, leaving 4 bases of the junction unmatched. The germline V gene has CDR1 SGHRS and CDR2 YFSETQ.